This entry features one T cell receptor beta chain sequence. The antigen remains undetermined. TCRdb passed the reads through MiXCR, listing each CDR3 protein once. The table shows around 900,000 distinct CDR3 sequences, with about 33% occurring only once. The data are from a study of T cell repertoires in cytomegalovirus infection. CDR3 size: 14 residues. Germline CDR1 reads MNHEY; CDR2 reads SMNVEV (reference sequence). V lost 5 bases, J lost 4 bases, and 12 bases lay in between. This sequence was found in a human donor in good health (CMV status not recorded). Some clones in this sample may be carry-over from other donors' samples. The specimen was cultured CD8+ T cells from PBMCs, collected from culture after CMV antigen stimulation. The chain links TRBV27 to TRBJ1-3; possible D gene TRBD1, 5 bases. CDR3 loop: CASSPGGVGNTIYF. The CDR3 nucleotides are TGTGCCAGCAGTCCCGGGGGGGTCGGAAACACCATATATTTT.